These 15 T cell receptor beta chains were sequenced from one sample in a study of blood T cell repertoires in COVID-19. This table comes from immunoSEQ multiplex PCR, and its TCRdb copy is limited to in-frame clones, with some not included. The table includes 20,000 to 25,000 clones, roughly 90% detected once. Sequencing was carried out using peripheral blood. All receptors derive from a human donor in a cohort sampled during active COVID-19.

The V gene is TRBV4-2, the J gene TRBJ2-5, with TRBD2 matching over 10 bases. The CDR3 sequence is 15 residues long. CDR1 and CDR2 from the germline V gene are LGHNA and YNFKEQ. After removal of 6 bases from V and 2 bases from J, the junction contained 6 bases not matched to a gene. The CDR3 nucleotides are TGTGCCAGCAGAACTCTAGCGGGGGAACAAGAGACCCAGTACTTC. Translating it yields CASRTLAGEQETQYF.

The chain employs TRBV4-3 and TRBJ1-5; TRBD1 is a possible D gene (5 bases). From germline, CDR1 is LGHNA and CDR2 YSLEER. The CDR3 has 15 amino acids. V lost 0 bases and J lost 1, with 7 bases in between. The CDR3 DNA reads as TGCGCCAGCAGCCAAGAACCAGGGAGCAATCAGCCCCAGCATTTT. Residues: CASSQEPGSNQPQHF.

The CDR3 loop reads CASRTGSNQPQHF. CDR3 DNA sequence: TGTGCCAGCCGAACGGGTAGCAATCAGCCCCAGCATTTT. This chain joins TRBV2 and TRBJ1-5; no clear D. Trimming shortened V by 8 bases and J by 0 bases, and 8 bases separated the two germline ends. This CDR3 has 13 residues. Looked up from germline, CDR1 is SNHLY and CDR2 is FYNNEI.

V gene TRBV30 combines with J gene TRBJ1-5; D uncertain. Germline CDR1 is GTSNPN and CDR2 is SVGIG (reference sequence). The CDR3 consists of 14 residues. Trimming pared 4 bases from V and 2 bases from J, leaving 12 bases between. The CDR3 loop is CAWMAEAGNQPQHF. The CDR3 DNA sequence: TGTGCCTGGATGGCTGAGGCGGGCAATCAGCCCCAGCATTTT. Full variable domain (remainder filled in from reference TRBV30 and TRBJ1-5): SQTIHQWPATLVQPVGSPLSLECTVEGTSNPNLYWYRQAAGRGLQLLFYSVGIGQISSEVPQNLSASRPQDRQFILSSKKLLLSDSGFYLCAWMAEAGNQPQHFGDGTRLSIL.

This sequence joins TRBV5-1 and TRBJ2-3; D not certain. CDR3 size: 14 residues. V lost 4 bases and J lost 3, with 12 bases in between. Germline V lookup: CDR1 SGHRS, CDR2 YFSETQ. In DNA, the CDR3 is TGCGCCAGCAGCAGTAGTGGGCTAACAGATACGCAGTATTTT. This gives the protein CASSSSGLTDTQYF.

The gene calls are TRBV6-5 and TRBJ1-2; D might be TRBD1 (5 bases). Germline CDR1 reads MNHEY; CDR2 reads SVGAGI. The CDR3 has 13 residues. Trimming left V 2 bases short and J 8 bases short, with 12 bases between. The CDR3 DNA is TGTGCCAGCAGTTACCCCGGGACTGAAGGCTACACCTTC. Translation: CASSYPGTEGYTF.

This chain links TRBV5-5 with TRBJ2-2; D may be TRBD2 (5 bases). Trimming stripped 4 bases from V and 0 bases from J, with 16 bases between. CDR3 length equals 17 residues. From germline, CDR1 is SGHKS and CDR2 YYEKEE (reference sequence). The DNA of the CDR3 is TGTGCCAGCAGCCTAATCTATCGCGGGTCGAACACCGGGGAGCTGTTTTTT. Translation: CASSLIYRGSNTGELFF. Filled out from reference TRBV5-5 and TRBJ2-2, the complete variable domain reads DAGVTQSPTHLIKTRGQQVTLRCSPISGHKSVSWYQQVLGQGPQFIFQYYEKEERGRGNFPDRFSARQFPNYSSELNVNALLLGDSALYLCASSLIYRGSNTGELFFGEGSRLTVL.

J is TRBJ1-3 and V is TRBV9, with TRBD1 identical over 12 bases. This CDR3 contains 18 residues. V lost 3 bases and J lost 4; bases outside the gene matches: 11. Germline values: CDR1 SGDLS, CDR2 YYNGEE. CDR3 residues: CASSDPIGTGGTGNTIYF. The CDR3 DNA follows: TGTGCCAGCAGCGACCCCATCGGGACAGGGGGCACGGGAAACACCATATATTTT.

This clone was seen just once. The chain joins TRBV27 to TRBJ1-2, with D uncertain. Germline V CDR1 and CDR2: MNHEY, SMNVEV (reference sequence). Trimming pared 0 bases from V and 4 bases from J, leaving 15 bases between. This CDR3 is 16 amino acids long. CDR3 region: CASSLSPNQRAYGYTF. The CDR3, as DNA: TGTGCCAGCAGTTTATCCCCCAATCAGCGGGCCTATGGCTACACCTTC.

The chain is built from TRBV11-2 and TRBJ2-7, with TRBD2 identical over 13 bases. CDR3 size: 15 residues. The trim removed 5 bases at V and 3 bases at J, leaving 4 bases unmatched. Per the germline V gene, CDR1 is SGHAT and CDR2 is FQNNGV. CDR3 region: CASSPRTSGGYEQYF. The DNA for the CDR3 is TGTGCCAGCAGCCCCCGGACTAGCGGGGGCTACGAGCAGTACTTC.

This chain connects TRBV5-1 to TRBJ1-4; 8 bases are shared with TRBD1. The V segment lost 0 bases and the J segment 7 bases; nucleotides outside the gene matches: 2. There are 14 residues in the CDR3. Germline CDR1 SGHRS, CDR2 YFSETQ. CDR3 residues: CASSLGQGSEKLFF. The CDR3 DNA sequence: TGCGCCAGCAGCTTGGGACAGGGGTCTGAAAAACTGTTTTTT.

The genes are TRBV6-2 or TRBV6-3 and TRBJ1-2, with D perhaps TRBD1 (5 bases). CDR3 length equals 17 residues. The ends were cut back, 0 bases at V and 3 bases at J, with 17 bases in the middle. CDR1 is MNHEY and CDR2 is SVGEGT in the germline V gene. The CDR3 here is CASSYSRGFREDYGYTF. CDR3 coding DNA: TGTGCCAGCAGTTACTCCCGCGGGTTCAGGGAGGACTATGGCTACACCTTC.

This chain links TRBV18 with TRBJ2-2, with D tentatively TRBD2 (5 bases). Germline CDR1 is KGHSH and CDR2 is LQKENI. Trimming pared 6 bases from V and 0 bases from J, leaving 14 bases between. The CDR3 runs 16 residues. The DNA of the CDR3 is TGTGCCAGCTCTCGCGCGCAGACTACGAACACCGGGGAGCTGTTTTTT. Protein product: CASSRAQTTNTGELFF.

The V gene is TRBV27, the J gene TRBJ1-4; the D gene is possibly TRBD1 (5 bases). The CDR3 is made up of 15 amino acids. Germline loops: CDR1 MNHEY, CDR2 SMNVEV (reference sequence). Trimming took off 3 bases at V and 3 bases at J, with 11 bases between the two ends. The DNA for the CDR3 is TGTGCCAGCAGTTTGAATAGGGGTGCTAATGAAAAACTGTTTTTT. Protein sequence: CASSLNRGANEKLFF.

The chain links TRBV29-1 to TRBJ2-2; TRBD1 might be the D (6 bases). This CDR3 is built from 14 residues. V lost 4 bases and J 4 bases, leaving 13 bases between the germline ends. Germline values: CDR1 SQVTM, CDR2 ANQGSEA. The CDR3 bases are TGCAGCGTTGTCCCTGGACAGCTCACCGGGGAGCTGTTTTTT. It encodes CSVVPGQLTGELFF.